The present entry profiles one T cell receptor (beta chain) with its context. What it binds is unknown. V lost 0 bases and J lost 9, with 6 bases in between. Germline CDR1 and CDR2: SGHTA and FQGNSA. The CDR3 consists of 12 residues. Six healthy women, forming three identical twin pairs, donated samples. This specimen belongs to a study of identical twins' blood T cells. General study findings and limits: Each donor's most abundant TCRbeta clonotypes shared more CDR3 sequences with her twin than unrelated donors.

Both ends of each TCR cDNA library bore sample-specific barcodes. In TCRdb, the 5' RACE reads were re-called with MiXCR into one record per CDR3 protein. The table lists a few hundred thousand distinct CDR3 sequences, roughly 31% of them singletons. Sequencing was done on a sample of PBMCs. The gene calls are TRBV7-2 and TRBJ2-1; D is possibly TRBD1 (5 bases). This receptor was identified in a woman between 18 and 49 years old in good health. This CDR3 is CASSLAQGEQFF. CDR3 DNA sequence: TGTGCCAGCAGCTTAGCGCAGGGTGAGCAGTTCTTC.